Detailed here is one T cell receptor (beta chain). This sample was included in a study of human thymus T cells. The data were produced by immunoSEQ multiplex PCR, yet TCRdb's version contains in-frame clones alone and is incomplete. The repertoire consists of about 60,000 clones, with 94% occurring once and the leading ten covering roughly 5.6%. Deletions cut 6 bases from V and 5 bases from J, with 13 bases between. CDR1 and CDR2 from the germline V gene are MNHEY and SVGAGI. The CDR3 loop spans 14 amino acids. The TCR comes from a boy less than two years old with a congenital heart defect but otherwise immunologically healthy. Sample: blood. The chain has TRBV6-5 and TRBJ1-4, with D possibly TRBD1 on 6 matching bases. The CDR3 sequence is CASRAGQPNEKLFF. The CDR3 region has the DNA TGTGCCAGCAGAGCCGGACAGCCCAATGAAAAACTGTTTTTT.